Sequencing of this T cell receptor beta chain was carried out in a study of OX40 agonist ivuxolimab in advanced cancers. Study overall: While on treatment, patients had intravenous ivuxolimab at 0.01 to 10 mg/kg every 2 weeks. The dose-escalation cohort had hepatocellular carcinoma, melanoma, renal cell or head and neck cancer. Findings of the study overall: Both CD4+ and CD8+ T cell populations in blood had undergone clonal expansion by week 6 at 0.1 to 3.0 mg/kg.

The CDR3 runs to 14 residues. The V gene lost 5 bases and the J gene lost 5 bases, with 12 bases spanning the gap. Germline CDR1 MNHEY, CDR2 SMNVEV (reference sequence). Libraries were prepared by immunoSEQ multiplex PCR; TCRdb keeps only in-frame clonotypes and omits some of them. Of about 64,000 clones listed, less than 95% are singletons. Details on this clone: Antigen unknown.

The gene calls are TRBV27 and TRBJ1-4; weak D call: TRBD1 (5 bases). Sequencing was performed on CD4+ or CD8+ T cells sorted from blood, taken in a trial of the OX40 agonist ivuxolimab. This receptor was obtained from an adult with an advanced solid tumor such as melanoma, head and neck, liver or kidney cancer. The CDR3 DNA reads TGTGCCAGCAGTCCAGGGACCATGAATGAAAAACTGTTTTTT. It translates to CASSPGTMNEKLFF.